This T cell receptor (beta chain) comes out of a study of blood T cell repertoires in COVID-19. Looking at the study overall: The samples span acute and convalescent COVID-19 from the United States, Italy and Spain.

Losses at the gene ends were 4 bases for V and 0 bases for J; bases not matched to a gene: 16. Germline CDR1 LGHDT, CDR2 YNNKEL (reference sequence). This CDR3 has 20 residues. Sequencing was performed with immunoSEQ multiplex PCR; in TCRdb, only in-frame clones are kept and a portion is missing. The repertoire has 400,000 or so clones, around 90% of them found once; the top ten carry approximately 0.92%. Input material: peripheral blood. The TCR originated in a man between 18 and 35 years old with COVID-19, enrolled during active disease. The chain employs TRBV3-1 (or the pseudogene TRBV3-2) and TRBJ2-3; the match to TRBD1 covers 10 bases. The CDR3 DNA sequence: TGTGCCAGCAGCCTCAGATTCCGGGACAGGGGCTCATATAGCACAGATACGCAGTATTTT. Protein sequence: CASSLRFRDRGSYSTDTQYF.